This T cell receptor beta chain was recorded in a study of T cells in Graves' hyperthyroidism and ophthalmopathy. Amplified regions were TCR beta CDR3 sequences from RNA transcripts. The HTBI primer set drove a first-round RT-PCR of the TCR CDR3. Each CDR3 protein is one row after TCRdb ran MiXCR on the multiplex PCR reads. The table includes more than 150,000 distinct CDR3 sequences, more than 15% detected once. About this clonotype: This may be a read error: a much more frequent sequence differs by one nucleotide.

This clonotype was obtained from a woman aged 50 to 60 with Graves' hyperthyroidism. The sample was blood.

The CDR3 loop is CASSFPGANVPTF. CDR3 nucleotide sequence: TGTGCCAGCAGCTTTCCTGGGGCCAACGTCCCGACTTTC. The chain employs TRBV7-3 and TRBJ2-6, with a tentative D call TRBD1 (5 bases). CDR3 size: 13 residues. Germline CDR1 is SGHTA and CDR2 is FQGTGA.